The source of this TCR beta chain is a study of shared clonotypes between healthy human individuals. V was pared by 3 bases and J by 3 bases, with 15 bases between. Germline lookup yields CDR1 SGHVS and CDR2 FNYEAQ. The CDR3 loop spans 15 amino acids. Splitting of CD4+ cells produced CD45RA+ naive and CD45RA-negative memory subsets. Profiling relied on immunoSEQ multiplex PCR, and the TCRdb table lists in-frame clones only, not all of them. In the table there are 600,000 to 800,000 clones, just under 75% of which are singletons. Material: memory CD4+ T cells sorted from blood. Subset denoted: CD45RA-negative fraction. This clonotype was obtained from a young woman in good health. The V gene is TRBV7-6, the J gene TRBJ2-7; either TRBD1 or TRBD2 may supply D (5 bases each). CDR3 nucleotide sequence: TGTGCCAGCAGCTTTAGGGACGGGGCGGGCTACGAGCAGTACTTC. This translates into CASSFRDGAGYEQYF.